This T cell receptor (beta chain) was captured in a study of T cells after yellow fever vaccination. Each CDR3 protein is one row after TCRdb ran MiXCR on the 5' RACE reads. This sample carries a few hundred thousand distinct CDR3 sequences, around 4.1% of them seen once, and the ten largest clones take less than 25%. This clonotype has just a few counts. The trim removed 4 bases at V and 7 bases at J, leaving 16 bases unmatched. Germline loops: CDR1 MGHRA, CDR2 YSYEKL. CDR3 length: 18 residues. This TCR came from a young man who received the YFV17D yellow fever vaccine. Specimen: PBMCs, collected 5 days after the yellow fever booster vaccination. The chain uses TRBV4-1 and TRBJ2-1; TRBD2 agrees at 10 bases. CDR3 DNA: TGCGCCAGCAGCCCCGGAGGTGGCCTAGCGGGGGTATGGAATGAGCAGTTCTTC. Translating it yields CASSPGGGLAGVWNEQFF.